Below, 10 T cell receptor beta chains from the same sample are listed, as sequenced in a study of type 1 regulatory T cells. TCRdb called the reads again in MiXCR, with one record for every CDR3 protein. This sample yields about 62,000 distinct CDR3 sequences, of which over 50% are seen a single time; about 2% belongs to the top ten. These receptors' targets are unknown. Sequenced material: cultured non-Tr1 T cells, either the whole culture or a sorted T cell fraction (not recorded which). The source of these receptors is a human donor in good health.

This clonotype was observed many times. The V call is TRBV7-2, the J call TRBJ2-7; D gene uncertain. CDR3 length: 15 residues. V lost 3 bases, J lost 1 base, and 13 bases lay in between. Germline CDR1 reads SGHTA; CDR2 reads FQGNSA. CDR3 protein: CASSFDPTPSYEQYF. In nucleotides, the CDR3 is TGTGCCAGCAGCTTCGACCCGACTCCTTCCTACGAGCAGTACTTC.

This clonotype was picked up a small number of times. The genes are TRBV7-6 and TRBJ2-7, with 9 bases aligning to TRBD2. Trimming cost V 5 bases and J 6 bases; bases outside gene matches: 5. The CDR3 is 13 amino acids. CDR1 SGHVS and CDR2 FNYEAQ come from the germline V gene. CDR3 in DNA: TGTGCCAGCAGCATAGGGACTAGCCTCGAGCAGTACTTC. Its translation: CASSIGTSLEQYF.

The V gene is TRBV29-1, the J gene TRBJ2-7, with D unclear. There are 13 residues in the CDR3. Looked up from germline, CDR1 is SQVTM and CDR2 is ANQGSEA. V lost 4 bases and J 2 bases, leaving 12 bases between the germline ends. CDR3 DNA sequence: TGCAGCGTTGGTGGGTGGGATCCCTACGAGCAGTACTTC. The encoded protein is CSVGGWDPYEQYF.

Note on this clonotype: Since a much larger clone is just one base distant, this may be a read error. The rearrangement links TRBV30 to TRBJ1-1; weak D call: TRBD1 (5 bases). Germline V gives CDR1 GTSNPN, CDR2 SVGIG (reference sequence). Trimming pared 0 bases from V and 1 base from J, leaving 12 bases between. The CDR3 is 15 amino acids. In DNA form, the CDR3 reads TGTGCCTGGAGTGTCAAGGGGAGGTGGAACACTGAAGCTTTCTTT. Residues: CAWSVKGRWNTEAFF.

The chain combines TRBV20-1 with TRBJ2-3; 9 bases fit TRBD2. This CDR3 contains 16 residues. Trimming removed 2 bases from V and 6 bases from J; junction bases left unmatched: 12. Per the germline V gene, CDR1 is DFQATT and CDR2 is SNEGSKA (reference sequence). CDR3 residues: CSARTPWREGRDTQYF. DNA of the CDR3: TGCAGTGCTAGAACCCCTTGGCGGGAGGGGCGGGATACGCAGTATTTT.

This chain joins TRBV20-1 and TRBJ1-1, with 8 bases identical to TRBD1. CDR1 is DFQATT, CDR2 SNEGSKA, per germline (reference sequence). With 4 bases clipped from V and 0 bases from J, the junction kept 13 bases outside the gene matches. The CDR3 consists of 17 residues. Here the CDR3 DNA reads TGCAGTGCTAAAAGCCCTCCGGGACAGGCCATGAACACTGAAGCTTTCTTT. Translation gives CSAKSPPGQAMNTEAFF.

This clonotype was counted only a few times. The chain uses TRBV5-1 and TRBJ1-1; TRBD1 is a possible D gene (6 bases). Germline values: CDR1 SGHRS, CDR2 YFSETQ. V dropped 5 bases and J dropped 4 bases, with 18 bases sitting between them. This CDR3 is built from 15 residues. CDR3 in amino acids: CASRSSEGGVTEAFF. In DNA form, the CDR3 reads TGCGCCAGCAGGTCGTCTGAGGGGGGCGTCACTGAAGCTTTCTTT. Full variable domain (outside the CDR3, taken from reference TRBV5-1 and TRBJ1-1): KAGVTQTPRYLIKTRGQQVTLSCSPISGHRSVSWYQQTPGQGLQFLFEYFSETQRNKGNFPGRFSGRQFSNSRSEMNVSTLELGDSALYLCASRSSEGGVTEAFFGQGTRLTVV.

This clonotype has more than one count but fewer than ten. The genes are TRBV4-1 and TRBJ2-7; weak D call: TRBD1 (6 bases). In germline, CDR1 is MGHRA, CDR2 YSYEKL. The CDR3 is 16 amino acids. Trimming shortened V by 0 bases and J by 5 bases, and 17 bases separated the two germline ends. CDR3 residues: CASSQEAQQGSNEQYF. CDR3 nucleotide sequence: TGCGCCAGCAGCCAAGAAGCCCAACAGGGAAGCAACGAGCAGTACTTC.

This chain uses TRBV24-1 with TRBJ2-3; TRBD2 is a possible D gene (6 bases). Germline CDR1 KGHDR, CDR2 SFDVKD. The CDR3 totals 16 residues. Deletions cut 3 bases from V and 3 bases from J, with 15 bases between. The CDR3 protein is CATSDRAGRVTDTQYF. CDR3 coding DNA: TGTGCCACCAGTGATCGAGCGGGCCGGGTAACAGATACGCAGTATTTT.

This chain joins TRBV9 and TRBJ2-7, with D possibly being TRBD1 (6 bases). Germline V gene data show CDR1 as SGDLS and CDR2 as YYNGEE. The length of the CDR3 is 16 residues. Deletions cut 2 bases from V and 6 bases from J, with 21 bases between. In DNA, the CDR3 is TGTGCCAGCAGCGTGGGGGTGGGGACAAAGACCTCCGAGCAGTACTTC. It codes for CASSVGVGTKTSEQYF.